A selection of T cell receptor beta chains follows, all from one sample in a study of shared clonotypes between healthy human individuals. Generated by immunoSEQ multiplex PCR, the TCRdb table keeps only in-frame clones and is missing some. The sample includes about 1.5 million clones, around 97% seen only once; the top ten take about 1%. The sequenced material came from naive CD4+ T cells sorted from blood. The receptor source for this set is a young man in good health. The CDR3 runs from the conserved cysteine through the conserved F or W. Fields, in order: D gene, J gene, clone size, V gene, CDR3 DNA, CDR3 protein. D genes are given only for firm matches. Some rows mark clone size as missing; the rest say once, few, many or name a class of expanded clone.

d_gene: -
j_gene: TRBJ2-3
abundance: -
v_gene: TRBV6-6
CDR3nt: TGTGCCAGCACCGAGCGGCTCGCGCAGTATTTT
CDR3aa: CASTERLAQYF

d_gene: TRBD1
j_gene: TRBJ2-6
abundance: -
v_gene: TRBV7-9
CDR3nt: TGTGCCAGCAGCGACCTCGCGACAGGGGCTGGGGCCAACGTCCTGACTTTC
CDR3aa: CASSDLATGAGANVLTF

d_gene: -
j_gene: TRBJ2-5
abundance: -
v_gene: TRBV2
CDR3nt: TGTGCCAGCAGTGGATCTAGGGAAGAGACCCAGTACTTC
CDR3aa: CASSGSREETQYF

d_gene: TRBD1
j_gene: TRBJ1-1
abundance: -
v_gene: TRBV27
CDR3nt: TGTGCCAGCAGTTTGGGGCGGGACAGGGTTAAGACTGAAGCTTTCTTT
CDR3aa: CASSLGRDRVKTEAFF

d_gene: TRBD1
j_gene: TRBJ2-1
abundance: -
v_gene: TRBV6-1
CDR3nt: TGTGCCAGCAGGGACAGGGTGGTGGGCAATGAGCAGTTCTTC
CDR3aa: CASRDRVVGNEQFF

d_gene: TRBD2
j_gene: TRBJ2-3
abundance: -
v_gene: TRBV11-2
CDR3nt: TGTGCCAGCAGCTCGCGGACTAGCGGGAGGGCTAGCACAGATACGCAGTATTTT
CDR3aa: CASSSRTSGRASTDTQYF

d_gene: TRBD2
j_gene: TRBJ2-7
abundance: -
v_gene: TRBV2
CDR3nt: TGTGCCAGCATGCGGGCTAGCGGCTACTACGAGCAGTACTTC
CDR3aa: CASMRASGYYEQYF

d_gene: -
j_gene: TRBJ2-3
abundance: -
v_gene: TRBV7-9
CDR3nt: TGTGCCAATACGCTGGACTCCAGCACAGATACGCAGTATTTT
CDR3aa: CANTLDSSTDTQYF

d_gene: -
j_gene: TRBJ2-5
abundance: -
v_gene: TRBV28
CDR3nt: TGTGCCAGCAGTCCAGACGGGGAGACCCAGTACTTC
CDR3aa: CASSPDGETQYF

d_gene: -
j_gene: TRBJ2-5
abundance: -
v_gene: TRBV6-5
CDR3nt: TGTGCCAGCAGTTACTGGGTGCCAGGGTTACAAGAGACCCAGTACTTC
CDR3aa: CASSYWVPGLQETQYF

d_gene: -
j_gene: TRBJ2-5
abundance: once
v_gene: TRBV27
CDR3nt: TGTGCCAGCAGTTCCGTTATCAAGGAGACCCAGTACTTC
CDR3aa: CASSSVIKETQYF

d_gene: TRBD2
j_gene: TRBJ2-1
abundance: -
v_gene: TRBV2
CDR3nt: TGTGCCACGGGACTAGCGGGAACCAATGAGCAGTTCTTC
CDR3aa: CATGLAGTNEQFF

d_gene: -
j_gene: TRBJ2-7
abundance: -
v_gene: TRBV4-1
CDR3nt: TGCGCCAGCAGCCAAGGGCAGCTTTCCTACGAGCAGTACTTC
CDR3aa: CASSQGQLSYEQYF

d_gene: -
j_gene: TRBJ2-1
abundance: -
v_gene: TRBV19
CDR3nt: TGTGCCAGTAGTATAATGGAGGGCAGGGTTAACAATGAGCAGTTCTTC
CDR3aa: CASSIMEGRVNNEQFF

d_gene: -
j_gene: TRBJ1-1
abundance: once
v_gene: TRBV11-2
CDR3nt: TGTGCCAGCAGCGTAACAGTGAACACTGAAGCTTTCTTT
CDR3aa: CASSVTVNTEAFF

d_gene: -
j_gene: TRBJ2-5
abundance: -
v_gene: TRBV6-5
CDR3nt: TGTGCCAGCAGTGGACTATTGCAAGAGACCCAGTACTTC
CDR3aa: CASSGLLQETQYF